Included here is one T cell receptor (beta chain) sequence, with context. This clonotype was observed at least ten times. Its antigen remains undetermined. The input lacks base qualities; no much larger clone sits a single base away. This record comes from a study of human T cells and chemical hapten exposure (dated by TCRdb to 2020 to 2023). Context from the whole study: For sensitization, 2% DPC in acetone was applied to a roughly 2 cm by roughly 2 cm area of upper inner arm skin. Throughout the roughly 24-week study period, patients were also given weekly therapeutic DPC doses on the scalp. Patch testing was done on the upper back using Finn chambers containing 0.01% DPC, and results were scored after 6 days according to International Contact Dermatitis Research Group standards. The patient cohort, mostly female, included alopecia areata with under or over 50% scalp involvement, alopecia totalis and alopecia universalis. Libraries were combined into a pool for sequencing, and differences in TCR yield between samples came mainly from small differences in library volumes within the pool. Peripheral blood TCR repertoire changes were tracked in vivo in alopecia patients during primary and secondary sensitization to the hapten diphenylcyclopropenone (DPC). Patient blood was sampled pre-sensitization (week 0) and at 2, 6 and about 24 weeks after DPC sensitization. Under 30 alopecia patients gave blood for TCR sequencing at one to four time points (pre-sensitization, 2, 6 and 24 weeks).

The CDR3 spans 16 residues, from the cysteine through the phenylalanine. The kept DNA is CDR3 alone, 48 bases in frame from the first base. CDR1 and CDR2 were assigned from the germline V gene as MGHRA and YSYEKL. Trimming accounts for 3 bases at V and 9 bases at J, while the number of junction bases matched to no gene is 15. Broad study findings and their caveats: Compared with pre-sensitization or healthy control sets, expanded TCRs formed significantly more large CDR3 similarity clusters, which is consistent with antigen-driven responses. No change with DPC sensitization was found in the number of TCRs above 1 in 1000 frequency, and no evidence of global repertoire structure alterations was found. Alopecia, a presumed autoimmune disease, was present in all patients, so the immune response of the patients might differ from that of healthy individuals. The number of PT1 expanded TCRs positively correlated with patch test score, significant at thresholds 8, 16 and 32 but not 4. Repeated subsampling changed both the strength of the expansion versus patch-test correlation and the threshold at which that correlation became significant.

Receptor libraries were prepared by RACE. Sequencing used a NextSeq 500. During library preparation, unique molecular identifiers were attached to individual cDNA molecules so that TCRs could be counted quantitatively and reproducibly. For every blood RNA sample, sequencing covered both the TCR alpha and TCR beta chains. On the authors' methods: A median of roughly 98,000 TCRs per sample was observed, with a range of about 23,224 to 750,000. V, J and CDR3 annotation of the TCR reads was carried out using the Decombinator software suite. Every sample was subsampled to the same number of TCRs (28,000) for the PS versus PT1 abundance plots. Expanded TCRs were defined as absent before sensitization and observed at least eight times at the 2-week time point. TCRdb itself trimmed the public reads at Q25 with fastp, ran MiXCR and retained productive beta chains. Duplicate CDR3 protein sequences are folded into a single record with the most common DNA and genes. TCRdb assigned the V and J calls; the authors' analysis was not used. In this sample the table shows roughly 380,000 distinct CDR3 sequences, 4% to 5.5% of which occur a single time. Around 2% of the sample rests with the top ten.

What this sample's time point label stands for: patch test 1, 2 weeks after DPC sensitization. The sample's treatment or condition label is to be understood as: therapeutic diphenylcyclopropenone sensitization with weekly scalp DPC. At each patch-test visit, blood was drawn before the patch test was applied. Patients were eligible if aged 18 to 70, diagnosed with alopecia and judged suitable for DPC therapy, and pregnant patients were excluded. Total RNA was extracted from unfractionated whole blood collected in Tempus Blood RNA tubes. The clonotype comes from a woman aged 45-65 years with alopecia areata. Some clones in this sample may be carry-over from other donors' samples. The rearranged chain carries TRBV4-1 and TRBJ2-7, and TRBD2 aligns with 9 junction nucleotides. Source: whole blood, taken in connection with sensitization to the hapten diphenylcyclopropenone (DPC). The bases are TGCGCCAGCAGCCATTACAGTATAGCGGGGGTGTCCGGGCAGTACTTC. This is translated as CASSHYSIAGVSGQYF.